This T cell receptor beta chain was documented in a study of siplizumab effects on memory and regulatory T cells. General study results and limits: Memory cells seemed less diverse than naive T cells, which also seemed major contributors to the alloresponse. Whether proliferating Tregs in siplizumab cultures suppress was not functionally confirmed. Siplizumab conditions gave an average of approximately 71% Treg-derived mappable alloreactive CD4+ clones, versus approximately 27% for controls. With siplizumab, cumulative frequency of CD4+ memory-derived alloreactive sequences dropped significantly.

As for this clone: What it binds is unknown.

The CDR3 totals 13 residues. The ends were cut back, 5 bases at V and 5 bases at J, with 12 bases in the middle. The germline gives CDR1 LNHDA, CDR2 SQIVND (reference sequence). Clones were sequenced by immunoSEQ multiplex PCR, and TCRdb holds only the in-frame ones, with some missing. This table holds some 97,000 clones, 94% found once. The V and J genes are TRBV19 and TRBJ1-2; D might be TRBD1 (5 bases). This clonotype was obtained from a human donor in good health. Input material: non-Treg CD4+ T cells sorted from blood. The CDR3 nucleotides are TGTGCCAGTAGTTATCGACAGCGATATGGCTACACCTTC. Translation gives CASSYRQRYGYTF.